The T cell receptor beta chain described here comes from a study of control samples from healthy donors and cancer patients. Sequencing used immunoSEQ multiplex PCR; TCRdb keeps in-frame clones, though not all of them. The sample includes 50,000 or so clones, approximately 91% of them seen just once. The CDR3 contains 12 residues. Germline assignment: CDR1 MGHRA and CDR2 YSYEKL. V dropped 4 bases and J dropped 7 bases, with 10 bases sitting between them. The sample consisted of blood. The clonotype was recovered from a man aged 50-59 years in good health. The chain employs TRBV4-1 and TRBJ1-1; D not resolved. The CDR3 DNA follows: TGCGCCAGCAGCCCTGACAAGATTGAAGCTTTCTTT. Protein: CASSPDKIEAFF.